The clone carrying this T cell receptor beta chain was detected ten times or more. What it binds is unknown. The sample is drawn from a study of T cell repertoires in cytomegalovirus infection. Study overall: Both a matching HLA type and CMV infection were indicated by public TCR beta signatures. Study-level findings and limits: Dominating the ex vivo response were HLA-C-restricted CMV-specific TCR beta clonotypes.

TCRdb used MiXCR to reprocess the reads, holding one entry per CDR3 protein. This sample has almost 550,000 distinct CDR3 sequences, with about 15% found just once. CDR3 length equals 15 residues. V was cut by 5 bases and J by 2 bases, with 13 bases left in between. The germline V gene has CDR1 SGHAT and CDR2 FQNNGV. This chain uses TRBV11-2 with TRBJ2-1; either TRBD1 or TRBD2 may fit D (5 bases each). The clonotype was recovered from a human donor in good health (CMV status not recorded). Some clones in this sample may be carry-over from other donors' samples. Source material: CD8+ T cells from PBMCs. CDR3 loop: CASSLRDAPYNEQFF. CDR3 nucleotides: TGTGCCAGCAGCCTCCGGGACGCCCCCTACAATGAGCAGTTCTTC.